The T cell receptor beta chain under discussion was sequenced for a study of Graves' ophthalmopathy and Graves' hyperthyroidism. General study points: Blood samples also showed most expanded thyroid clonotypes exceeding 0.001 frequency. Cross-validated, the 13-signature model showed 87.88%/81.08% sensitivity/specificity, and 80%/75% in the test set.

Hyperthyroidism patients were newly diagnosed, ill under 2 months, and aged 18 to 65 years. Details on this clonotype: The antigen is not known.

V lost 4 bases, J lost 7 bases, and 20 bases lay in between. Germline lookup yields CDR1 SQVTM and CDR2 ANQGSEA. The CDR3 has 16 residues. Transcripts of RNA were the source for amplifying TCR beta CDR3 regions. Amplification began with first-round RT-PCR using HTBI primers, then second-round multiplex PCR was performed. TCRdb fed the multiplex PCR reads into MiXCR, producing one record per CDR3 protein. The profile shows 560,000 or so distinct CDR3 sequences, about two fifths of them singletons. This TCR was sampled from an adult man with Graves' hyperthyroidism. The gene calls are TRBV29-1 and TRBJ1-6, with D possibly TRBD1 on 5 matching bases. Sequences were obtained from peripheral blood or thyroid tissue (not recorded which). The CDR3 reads CSVVVDYEQGNSPLHF. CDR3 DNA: TGCAGCGTTGTTGTGGACTACGAGCAGGGAAATTCACCCCTCCACTTT.